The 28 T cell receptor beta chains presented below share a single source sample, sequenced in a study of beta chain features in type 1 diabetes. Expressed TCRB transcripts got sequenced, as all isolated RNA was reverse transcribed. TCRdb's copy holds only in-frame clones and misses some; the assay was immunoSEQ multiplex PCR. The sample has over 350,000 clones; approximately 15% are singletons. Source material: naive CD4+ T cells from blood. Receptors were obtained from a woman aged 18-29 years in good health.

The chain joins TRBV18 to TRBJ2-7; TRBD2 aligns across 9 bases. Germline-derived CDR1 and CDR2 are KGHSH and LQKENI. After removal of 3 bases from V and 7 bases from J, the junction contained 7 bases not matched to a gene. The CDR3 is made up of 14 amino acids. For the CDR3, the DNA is TGTGCCAGCTCACCGGGACTAGCCCCCCCTGAGCAGTACTTC. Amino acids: CASSPGLAPPEQYF.

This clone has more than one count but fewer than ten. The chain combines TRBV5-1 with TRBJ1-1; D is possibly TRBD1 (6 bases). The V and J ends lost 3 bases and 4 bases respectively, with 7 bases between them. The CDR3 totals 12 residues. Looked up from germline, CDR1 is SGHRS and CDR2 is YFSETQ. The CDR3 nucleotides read TGCGCCAGCAGCTGGGACATCACTGAAGCTTTCTTT. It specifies CASSWDITEAFF.

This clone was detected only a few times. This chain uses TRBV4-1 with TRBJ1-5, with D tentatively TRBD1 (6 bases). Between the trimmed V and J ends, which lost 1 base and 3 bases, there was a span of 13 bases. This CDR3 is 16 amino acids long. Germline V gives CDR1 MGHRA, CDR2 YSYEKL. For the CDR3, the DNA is TGCGCCAGCAGCCAAGGGGGGCAGGGGTTCAATCAGCCCCAGCATTTT. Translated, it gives CASSQGGQGFNQPQHF.

The chain's CDR3 is CSVDPGHTEAFF. The CDR3, as DNA: TGCAGCGTTGACCCAGGGCACACTGAAGCTTTCTTT. The rearrangement uses TRBV29-1 and TRBJ1-1; tentative D call: TRBD1 (5 bases). This CDR3 region has 12 residues. The germline gives CDR1 SQVTM, CDR2 ANQGSEA. The V end was cut by 3 bases, the J end by 3 bases, with 8 bases between.

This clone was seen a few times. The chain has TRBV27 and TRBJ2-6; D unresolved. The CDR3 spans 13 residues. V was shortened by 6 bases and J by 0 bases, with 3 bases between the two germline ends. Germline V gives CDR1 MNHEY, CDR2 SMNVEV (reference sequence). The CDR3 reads CASSLSGANVLTF. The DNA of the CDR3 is TGTGCCAGCAGCCTCTCTGGGGCCAACGTCCTGACTTTC.

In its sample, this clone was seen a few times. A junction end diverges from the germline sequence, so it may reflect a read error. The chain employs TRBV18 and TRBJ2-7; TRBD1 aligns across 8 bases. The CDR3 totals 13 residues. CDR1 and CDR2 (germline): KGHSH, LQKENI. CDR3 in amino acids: CASSPSRGRGFDF. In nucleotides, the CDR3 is TGTGCCAGCTCACCCTCCAGGGGGCGAGGTTTTGACTTC. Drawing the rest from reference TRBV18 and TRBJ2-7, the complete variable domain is NAGVMQNPRHLVRRRGQEARLRCSPMKGHSHVYWYRQLPEEGLKFMVYLQKENIIDESGMPKERFSAEFPKEGPSILRIQQVVRGDSAAYFCASSPSRGRGFDFGPGTRLTVT.

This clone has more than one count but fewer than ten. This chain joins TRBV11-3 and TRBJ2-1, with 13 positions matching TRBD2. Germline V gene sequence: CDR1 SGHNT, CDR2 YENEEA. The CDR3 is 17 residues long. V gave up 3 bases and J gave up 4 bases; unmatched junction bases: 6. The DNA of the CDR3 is TGTGCCAGCAGCTTCCAGGGGGGACTAGCGGGATACAATGAGCAGTTCTTC. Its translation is CASSFQGGLAGYNEQFF.

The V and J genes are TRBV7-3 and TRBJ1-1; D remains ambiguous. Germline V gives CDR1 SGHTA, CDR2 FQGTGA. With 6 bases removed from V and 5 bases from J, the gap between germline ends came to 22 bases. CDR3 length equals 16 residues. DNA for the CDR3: TGTGCCAGCAGTTCCGGACTGATCCTAAGTAGAACTGAAGCTTTCTTT. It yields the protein CASSSGLILSRTEAFF.

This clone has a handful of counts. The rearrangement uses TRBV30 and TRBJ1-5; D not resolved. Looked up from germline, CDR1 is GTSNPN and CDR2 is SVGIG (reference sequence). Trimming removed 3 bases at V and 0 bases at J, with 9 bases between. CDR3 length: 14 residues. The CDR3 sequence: CAWSRLNSNQPQHF. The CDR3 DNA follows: TGTGCCTGGAGCAGGTTGAATAGCAATCAGCCCCAGCATTTT.

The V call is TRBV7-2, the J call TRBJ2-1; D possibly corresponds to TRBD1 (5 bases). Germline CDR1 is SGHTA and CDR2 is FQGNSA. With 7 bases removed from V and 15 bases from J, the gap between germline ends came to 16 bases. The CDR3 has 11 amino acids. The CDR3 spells CASTQRGWLFF. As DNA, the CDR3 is TGTGCCAGCACACAAAGGGGCTGGTTGTTCTTC.

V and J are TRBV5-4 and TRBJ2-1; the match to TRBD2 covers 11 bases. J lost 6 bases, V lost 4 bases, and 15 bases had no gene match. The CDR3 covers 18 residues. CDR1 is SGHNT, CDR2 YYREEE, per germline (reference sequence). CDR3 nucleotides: TGTGCCAGCAGCCAACCCCGATCTGGACTAGCGGGCCCCAATGAGCAGTTCTTC. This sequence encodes CASSQPRSGLAGPNEQFF.

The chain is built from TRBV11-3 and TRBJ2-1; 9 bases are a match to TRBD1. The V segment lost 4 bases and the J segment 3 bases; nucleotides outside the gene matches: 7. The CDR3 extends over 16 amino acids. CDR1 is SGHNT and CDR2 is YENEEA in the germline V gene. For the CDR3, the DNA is TGTGCCAGCAGCTCTCGGACAGGGGCAAGCTACAATGAGCAGTTCTTC. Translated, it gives CASSSRTGASYNEQFF.

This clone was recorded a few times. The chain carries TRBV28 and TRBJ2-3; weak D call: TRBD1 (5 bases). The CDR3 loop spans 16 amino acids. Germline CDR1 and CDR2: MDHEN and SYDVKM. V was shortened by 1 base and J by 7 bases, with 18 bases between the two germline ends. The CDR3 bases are TGTGCCAGCAGTTTATCGGAAGGGGCCATGCGGAATACGCAGTATTTT. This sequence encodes CASSLSEGAMRNTQYF.

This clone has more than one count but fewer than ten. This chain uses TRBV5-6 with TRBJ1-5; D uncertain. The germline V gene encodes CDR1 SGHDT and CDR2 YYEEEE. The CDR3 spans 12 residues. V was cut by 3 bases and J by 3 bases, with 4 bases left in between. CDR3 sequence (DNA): TGTGCCAGCAGCTCGGTCAATCAGCCCCAGCATTTT. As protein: CASSSVNQPQHF.

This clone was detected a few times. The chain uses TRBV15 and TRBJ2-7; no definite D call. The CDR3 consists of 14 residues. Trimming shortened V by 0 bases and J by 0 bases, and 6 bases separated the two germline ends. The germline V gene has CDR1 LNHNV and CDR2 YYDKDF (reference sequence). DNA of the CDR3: TGTGCCACCAGCAGAGACTCGAGCTCCTACGAGCAGTACTTC. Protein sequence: CATSRDSSSYEQYF.

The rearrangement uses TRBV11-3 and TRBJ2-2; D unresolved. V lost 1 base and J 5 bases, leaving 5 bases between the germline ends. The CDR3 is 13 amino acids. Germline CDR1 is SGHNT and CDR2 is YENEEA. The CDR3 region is CASSLVGTGELFF. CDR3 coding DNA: TGTGCCAGCAGCTTAGTCGGGACCGGGGAGCTGTTTTTT.

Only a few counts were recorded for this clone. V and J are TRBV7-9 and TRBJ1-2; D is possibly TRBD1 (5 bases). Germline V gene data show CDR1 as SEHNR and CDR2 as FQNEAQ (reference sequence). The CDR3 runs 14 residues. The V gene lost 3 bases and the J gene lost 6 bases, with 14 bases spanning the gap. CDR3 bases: TGTGCCAGCAGCTTCGACCAGGGCGTAAATGGCTACACCTTC. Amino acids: CASSFDQGVNGYTF.

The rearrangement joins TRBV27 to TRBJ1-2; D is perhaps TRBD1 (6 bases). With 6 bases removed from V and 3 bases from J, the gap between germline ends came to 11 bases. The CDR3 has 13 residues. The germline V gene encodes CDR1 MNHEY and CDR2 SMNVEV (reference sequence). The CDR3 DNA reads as TGTGCCAGCAGGCGGACAGCTGACTATGGCTACACCTTC. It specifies CASRRTADYGYTF.

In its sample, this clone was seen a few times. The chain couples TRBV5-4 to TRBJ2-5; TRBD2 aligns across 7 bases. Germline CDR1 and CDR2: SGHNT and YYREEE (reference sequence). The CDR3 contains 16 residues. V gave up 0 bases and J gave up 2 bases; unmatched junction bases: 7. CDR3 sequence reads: CASSLGVGGVQETQYF. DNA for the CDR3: TGTGCCAGCAGCTTGGGCGTGGGAGGGGTTCAAGAGACCCAGTACTTC.

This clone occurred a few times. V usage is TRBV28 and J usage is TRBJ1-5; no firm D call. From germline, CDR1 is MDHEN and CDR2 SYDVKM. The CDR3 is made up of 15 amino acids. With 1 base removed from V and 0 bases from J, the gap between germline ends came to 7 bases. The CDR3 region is CASSLSGYSNQPQHF. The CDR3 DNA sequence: TGTGCCAGCAGTTTATCGGGGTATAGCAATCAGCCCCAGCATTTT.

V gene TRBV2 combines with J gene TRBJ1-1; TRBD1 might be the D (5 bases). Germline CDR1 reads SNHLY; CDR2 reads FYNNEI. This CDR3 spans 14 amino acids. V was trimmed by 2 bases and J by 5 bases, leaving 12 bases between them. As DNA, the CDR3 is TGTGCCAGCAGTGAAAGGGCAGGGATGACTGAAGCTTTCTTT. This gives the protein CASSERAGMTEAFF.

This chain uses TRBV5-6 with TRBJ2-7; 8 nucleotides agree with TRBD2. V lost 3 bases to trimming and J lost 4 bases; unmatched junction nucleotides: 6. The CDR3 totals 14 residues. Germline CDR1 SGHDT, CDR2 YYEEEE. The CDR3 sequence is CASSSAGAGYEQYF. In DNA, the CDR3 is TGTGCCAGCAGCTCAGCGGGAGCCGGGTACGAGCAGTACTTC.

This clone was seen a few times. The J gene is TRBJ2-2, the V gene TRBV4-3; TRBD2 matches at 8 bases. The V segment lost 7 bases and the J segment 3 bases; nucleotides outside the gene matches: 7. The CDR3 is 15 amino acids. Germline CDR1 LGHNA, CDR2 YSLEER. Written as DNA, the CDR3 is TGCGCCAGCACCGAAGCGGGAGTGGACACCGGGGAGCTGTTTTTT. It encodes CASTEAGVDTGELFF.

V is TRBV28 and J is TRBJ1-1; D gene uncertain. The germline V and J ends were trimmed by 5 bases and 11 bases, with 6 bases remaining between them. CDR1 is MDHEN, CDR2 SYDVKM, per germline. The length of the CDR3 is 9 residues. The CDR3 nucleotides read TGTGCCAGCAGTCCCGGGGCTTTCTTT. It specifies CASSPGAFF.

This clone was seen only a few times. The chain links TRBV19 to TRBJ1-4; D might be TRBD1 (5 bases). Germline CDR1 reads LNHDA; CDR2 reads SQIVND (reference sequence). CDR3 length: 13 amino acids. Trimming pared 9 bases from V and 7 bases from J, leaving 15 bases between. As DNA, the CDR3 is TGTGCCAGCGCCGGAGGGGTCGGTGAAAAACTGTTTTTT. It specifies CASAGGVGEKLFF. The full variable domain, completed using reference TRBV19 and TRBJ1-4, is DGGITQSPKYLFRKEGQNVTLSCEQNLNHDAMYWYRQDPGQGLRLIYYSQIVNDFQKGDIAEGYSVSREKKESFPLTVTSAQKNPTAFYLCASAGGVGEKLFFGSGTQLSVL.

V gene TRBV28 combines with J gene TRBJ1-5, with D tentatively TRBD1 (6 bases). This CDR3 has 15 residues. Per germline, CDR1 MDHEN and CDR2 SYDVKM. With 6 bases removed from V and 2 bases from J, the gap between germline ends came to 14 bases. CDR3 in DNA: TGTGCCAGCAGACTACAGGGCAAGGGCAATCAGCCCCAGCATTTT. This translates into CASRLQGKGNQPQHF.

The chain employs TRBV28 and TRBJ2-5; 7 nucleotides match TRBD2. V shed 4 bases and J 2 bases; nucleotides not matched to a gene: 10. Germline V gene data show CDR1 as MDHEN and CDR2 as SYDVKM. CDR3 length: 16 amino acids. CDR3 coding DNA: TGTGCCAGCAGTTCCCGTCGGGCGGGAGATCAAGAGACCCAGTACTTC. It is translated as CASSSRRAGDQETQYF. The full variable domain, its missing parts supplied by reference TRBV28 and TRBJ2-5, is DVKVTQSSRYLVKRTGEKVFLECVQDMDHENMFWYRQDPGLGLRLIYFSYDVKMKEKGDIPEGYSVSREKKERFSLILESASTNQTSMYLCASSSRRAGDQETQYFGPGTRLLVL.

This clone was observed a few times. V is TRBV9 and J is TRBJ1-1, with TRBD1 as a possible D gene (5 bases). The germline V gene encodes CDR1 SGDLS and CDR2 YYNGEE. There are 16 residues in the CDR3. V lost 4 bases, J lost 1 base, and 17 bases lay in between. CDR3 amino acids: CASSSSLGGQNTEAFF. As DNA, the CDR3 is TGTGCCAGCAGCTCATCTCTGGGAGGACAGAACACTGAAGCTTTCTTT. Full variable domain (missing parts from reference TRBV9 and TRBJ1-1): DSGVTQTPKHLITATGQRVTLRCSPRSGDLSVYWYQQSLDQGLQFLIQYYNGEERAKGNILERFSAQQFPDLHSELNLSSLELGDSALYFCASSSSLGGQNTEAFFGQGTRLTVV.